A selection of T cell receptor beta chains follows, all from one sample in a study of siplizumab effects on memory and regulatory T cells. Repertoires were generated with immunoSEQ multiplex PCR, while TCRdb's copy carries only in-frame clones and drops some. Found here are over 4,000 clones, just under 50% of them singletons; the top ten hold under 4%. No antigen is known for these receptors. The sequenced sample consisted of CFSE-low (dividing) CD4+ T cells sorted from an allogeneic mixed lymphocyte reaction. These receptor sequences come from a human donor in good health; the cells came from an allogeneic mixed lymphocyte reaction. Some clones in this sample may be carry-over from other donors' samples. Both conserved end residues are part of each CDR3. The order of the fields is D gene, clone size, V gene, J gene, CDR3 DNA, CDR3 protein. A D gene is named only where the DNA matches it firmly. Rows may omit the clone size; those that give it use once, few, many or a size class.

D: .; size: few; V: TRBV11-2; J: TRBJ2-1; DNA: TGTGCCAGCAGCCTCCTCGGTTACAGCTCCTACAATGAGCAGTTCTTC; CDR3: CASSLLGYSSYNEQFF
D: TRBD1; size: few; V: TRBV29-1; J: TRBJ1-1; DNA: TGCAGCGTTGAAGTTCAAGGACAGGGCTACACTGAAGCTTTCTTT; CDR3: CSVEVQGQGYTEAFF
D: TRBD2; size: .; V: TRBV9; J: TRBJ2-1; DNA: TGTGCCAGCAGCGTAGTGGGGGGACTAGCGGGCCCAGAGCAGTTCTTC; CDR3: CASSVVGGLAGPEQFF
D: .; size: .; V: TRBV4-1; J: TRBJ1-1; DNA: TGCGCCAGCAGCCAAGGAAGTGGGACGATGAACACTGAAGCTTTCTTT; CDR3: CASSQGSGTMNTEAFF
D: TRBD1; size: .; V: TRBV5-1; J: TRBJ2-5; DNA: TGCGCCAGCAGCCTGACAGGGTTCCAAGAGACCCAGTACTTC; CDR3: CASSLTGFQETQYF
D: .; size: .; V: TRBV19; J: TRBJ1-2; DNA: TGTGCCAGTAGTCCCGGGACTGGGAACTATGGCTACACCTTC; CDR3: CASSPGTGNYGYTF
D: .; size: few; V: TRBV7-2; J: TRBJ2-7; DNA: TGTGCCAGCAGCTTAGGAGGCTTGGGCTACGAGCAGTACTTC; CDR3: CASSLGGLGYEQYF
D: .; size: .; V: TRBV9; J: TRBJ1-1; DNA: TGTGCCAGCAGCGTAGGAGTCGGCACTGAAGCTTTCTTT; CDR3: CASSVGVGTEAFF
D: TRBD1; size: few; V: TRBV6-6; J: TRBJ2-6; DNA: TGTGCCAGCAGTGACACAGGGGCTGGGGCCAACGTCCTGACTTTC; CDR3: CASSDTGAGANVLTF
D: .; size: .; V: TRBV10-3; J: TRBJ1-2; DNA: TGTGCCAGCAGTAGTACCAGGGGAGCGAACTATGGCTACACCTTC; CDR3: CASSSTRGANYGYTF
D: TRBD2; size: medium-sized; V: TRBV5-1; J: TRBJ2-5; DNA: TGCGCCAGCAGCTGGGGACTAGCGGGAGCTGGGGAGACCCAGTACTTC; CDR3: CASSWGLAGAGETQYF
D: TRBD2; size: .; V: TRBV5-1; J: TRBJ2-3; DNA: TGCGCCAGCAGCTCACTAGCGGGGGGGCCGGATACGCAGTATTTT; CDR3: CASSSLAGGPDTQYF
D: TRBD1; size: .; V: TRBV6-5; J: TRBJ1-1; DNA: TGTGCCAGCAGAATAGCCAGGGGGGCGAACACTGAAGCTTTCTTT; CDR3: CASRIARGANTEAFF
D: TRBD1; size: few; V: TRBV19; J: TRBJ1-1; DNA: TGTGCCAGTAGTATTCTCCGGACCGGGACAGGGGGTATGAACACTGAAGCTTTCTTT; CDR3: CASSILRTGTGGMNTEAFF
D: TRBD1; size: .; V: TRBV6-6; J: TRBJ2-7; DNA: TGTGCCAGCAGAAAACTGGACAGGGCAGCCTACGAGCAGTACTTC; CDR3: CASRKLDRAAYEQYF
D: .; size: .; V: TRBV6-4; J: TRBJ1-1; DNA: TGTGCCAGCAGTGACCCCCACCGGGGGCCTGAGGAGGAAGCTTTCTTT; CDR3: CASSDPHRGPEEEAFF
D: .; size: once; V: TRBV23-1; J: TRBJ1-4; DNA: TGCGCCAGCAGTCTCCCGTGGGCCTCGACAGTGAAAAAACTGTTTTTT; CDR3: CASSLPWASTVKKLFF
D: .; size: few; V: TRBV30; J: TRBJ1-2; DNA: TGTGCCTGGTCGGGTGGGCAGGACTATGGCTACACCTTC; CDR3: CAWSGGQDYGYTF
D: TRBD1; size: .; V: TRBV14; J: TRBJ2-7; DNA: TGTGCCAGCAGCCCCCTCTGGACAGGACTCTCCTACGAGCAGTACTTC; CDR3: CASSPLWTGLSYEQYF
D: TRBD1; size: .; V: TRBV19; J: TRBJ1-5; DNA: TGTGCCAGTAGTATAGTAGGCAGGGGGGCTTATCAGCCCCAGCATTTT; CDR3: CASSIVGRGAYQPQHF
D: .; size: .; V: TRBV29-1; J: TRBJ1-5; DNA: TGCAGCGTTGGGTCAGGGGCAGGCAATCAGCCCCAGCATTTT; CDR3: CSVGSGAGNQPQHF
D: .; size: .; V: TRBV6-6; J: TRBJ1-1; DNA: TGTGCCAGCAGTTTAGGCGGGGTGAACACTGAAGCTTTCTTT; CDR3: CASSLGGVNTEAFF
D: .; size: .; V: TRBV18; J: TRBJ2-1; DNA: TGTGCCAGCTCACCACCGGAGGGGATTCGCGGCAATGAGCAGTTCTTC; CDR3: CASSPPEGIRGNEQFF
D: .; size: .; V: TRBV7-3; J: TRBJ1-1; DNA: TGTGCCAGCAGCTTTTTGGAGACTGAAGCTTTCTTT; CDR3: CASSFLETEAFF
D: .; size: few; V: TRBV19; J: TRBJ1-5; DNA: TGTGCCAGTAGTAGAACAGGGTCGGAGGGCAATCAGCCCCAGCATTTT; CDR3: CASSRTGSEGNQPQHF
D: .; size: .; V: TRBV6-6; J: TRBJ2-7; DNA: TGTGCCAGCAGGCTGATCGTCGGCTACGAGCAGTACTTC; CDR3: CASRLIVGYEQYF
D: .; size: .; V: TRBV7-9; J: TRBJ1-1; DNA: TGTGCCAGCAGTTTAGGGGGGTCGGAAGCTTTCTTT; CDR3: CASSLGGSEAFF
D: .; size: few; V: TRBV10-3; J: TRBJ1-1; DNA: TGTGCCTCTAAGACAGAGAACACTGAAGCTTTCTTT; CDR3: CASKTENTEAFF
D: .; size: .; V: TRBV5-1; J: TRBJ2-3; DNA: TGCGCCAGCAGCCAAGTACCGGGGTCAGATACGCAGTATTTT; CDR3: CASSQVPGSDTQYF
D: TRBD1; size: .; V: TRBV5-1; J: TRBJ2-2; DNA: TGCGCCAGCAGCTATATAAGAACCGGGACAGCTACCGGGGAGCTGTTTTTT; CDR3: CASSYIRTGTATGELFF
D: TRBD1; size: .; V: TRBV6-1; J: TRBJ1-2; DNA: TGTGCCAGCAGTAACAGGGGGTTTGGCTACACCTTC; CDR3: CASSNRGFGYTF
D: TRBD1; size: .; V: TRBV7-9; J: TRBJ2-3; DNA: TGTGCCAGCAGTACAGGGGGGATATTCACAGATACGCAGTATTTT; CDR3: CASSTGGIFTDTQYF
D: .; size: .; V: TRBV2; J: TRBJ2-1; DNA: TGTGCCAGCATGCGGGCAAAGGGCTTCTACAATGAGCAGTTCTTC; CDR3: CASMRAKGFYNEQFF
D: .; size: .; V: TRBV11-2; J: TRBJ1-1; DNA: TGTGCCAGCAGTCAACTGCGGGGGAACACTGAAGCTTTCTTT; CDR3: CASSQLRGNTEAFF
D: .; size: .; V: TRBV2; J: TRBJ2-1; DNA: TGTGCCAGCAAGACAGGTGGGCTCTCCTACAATGAGCAGTTCTTC; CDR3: CASKTGGLSYNEQFF
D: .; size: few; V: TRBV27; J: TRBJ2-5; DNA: TGTGCCAGCAGTAGACAGGTCCAAGAGACCCAGTACTTC; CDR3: CASSRQVQETQYF
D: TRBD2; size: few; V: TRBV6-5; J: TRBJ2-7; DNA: TGTGCCAGCCGATCTAGCGGGAGGTACGAGCAGTACTTC; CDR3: CASRSSGRYEQYF
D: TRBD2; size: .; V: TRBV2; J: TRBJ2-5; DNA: TGTGCCAGCACCCCCCTCGGTGCGGGAGGTTCAGAGACCCAGTACTTC; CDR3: CASTPLGAGGSETQYF
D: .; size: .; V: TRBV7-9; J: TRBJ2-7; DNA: TGTGCCAGCAGCTTCGGGCTCTCCTACGAGCAGTACTTC; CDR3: CASSFGLSYEQYF
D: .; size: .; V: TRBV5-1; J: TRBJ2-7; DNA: TGCGCCAGCAGCTCCACACACTACGAGCAGTACTTC; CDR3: CASSSTHYEQYF
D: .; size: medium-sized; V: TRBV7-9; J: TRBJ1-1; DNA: TGTGCCAGCAGCCCCCGGGACACTGAAGCTTTCTTT; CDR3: CASSPRDTEAFF
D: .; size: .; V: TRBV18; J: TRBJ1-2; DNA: TGTGCCAGCTCACCACTGGGCAGGGAAGGAGGCTACACCTTC; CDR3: CASSPLGREGGYTF
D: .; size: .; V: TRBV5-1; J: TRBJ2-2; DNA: TGCGCCAGCAGCTTGCGGGGGCTCGACACCGGGGAGCTGTTTTTT; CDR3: CASSLRGLDTGELFF
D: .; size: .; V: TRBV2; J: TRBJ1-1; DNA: TGTGCCAGCAACCGGGACGGGAACACTGAAGCTTTCTTT; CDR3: CASNRDGNTEAFF
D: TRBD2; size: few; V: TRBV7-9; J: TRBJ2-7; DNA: TGTGCCAGCAGCGCAGGGTACGGGATAGCGGGGAACCTCTACGAGCAGTACTTC; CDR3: CASSAGYGIAGNLYEQYF